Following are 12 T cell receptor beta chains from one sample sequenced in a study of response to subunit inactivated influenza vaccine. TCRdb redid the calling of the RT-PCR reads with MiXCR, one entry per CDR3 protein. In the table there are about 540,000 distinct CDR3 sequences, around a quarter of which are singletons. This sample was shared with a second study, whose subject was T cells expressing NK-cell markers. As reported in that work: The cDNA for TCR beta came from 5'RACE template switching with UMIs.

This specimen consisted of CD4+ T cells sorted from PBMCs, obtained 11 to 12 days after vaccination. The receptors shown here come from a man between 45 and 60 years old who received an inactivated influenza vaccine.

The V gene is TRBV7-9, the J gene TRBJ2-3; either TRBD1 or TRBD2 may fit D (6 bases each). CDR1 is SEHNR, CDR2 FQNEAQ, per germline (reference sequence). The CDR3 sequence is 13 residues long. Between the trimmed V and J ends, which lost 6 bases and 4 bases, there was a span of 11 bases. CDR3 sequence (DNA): TGTGCCAGCAGGTTGGAGGGGGCAGATACGCAGTATTTT. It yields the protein CASRLEGADTQYF.

The chain's CDR3 is CASSDSLLRAGTDTQYF. The DNA for the CDR3 is TGCGCCAGCAGTGATTCACTCTTGAGGGCGGGAACAGATACGCAGTATTTT. J is TRBJ2-3 and V is TRBV10-2, with TRBD2 as a possible D gene (6 bases). From germline, CDR1 is WSHSY and CDR2 SAAADI. V gave up 3 bases and J gave up 3 bases, with 19 bases separating them. This CDR3 comprises 17 residues.

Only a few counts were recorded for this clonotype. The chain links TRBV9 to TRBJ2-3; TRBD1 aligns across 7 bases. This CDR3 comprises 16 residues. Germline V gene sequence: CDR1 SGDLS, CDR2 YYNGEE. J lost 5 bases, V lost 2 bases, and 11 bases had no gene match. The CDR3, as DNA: TGTGCCAGCAGCGTCAAGGGGGCGGGCGGAGGAGATACGCAGTATTTT. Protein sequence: CASSVKGAGGGDTQYF.

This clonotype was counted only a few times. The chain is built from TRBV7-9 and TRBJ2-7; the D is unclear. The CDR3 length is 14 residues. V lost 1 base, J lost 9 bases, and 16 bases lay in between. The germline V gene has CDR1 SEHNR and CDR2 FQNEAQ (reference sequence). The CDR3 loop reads CASSLEGRGEPQYF. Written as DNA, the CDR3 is TGTGCCAGCAGCTTAGAAGGTCGAGGCGAACCGCAGTACTTC.

CDR3 DNA: TGCAGTGCTCCGGACAGGGACGGCTACGAGCAGTACTTC. This sequence encodes CSAPDRDGYEQYF. V and J are TRBV20-1 and TRBJ2-7; 8 positions agree with TRBD1. Germline CDR1 is DFQATT and CDR2 is SNEGSKA (reference sequence). The junction had 6 bases not matched to a gene; V was cut back by 5 bases and J by 3 bases. This CDR3 is 13 amino acids long.

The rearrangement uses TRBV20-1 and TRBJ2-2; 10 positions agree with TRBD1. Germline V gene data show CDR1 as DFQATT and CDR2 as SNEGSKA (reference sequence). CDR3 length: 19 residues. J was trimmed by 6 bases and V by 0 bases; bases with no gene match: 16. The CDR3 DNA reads TGCAGTGCTAGAGATGTTTCGCGAAATGACAGGGGGCCGTCCGGGGAGCTGTTTTTT. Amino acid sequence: CSARDVSRNDRGPSGELFF.

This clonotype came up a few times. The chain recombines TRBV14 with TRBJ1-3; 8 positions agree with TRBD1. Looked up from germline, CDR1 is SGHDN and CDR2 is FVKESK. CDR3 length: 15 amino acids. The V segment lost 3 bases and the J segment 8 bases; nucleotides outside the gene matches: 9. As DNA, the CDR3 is TGTGCCAGCAGCCACTTCCCAGGGGGCGCGGACACCATATATTTT. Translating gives CASSHFPGGADTIYF. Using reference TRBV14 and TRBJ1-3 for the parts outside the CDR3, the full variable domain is EAGVTQFPSHSVIEKGQTVTLRCDPISGHDNLYWYRRVMGKEIKFLLHFVKESKQDESGMPNNRFLAERTGGTYSTLKVQPAELEDSGVYFCASSHFPGGADTIYFGEGSWLTVV.

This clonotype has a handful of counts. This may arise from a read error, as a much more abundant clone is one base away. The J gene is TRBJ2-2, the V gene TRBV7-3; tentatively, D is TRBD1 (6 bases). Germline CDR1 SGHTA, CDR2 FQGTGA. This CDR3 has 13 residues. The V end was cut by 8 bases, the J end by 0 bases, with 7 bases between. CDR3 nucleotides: TGTGCCAGCCAGGGGTCGAACACCGGGGAGCTGTTTTTT. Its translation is CASQGSNTGELFF.

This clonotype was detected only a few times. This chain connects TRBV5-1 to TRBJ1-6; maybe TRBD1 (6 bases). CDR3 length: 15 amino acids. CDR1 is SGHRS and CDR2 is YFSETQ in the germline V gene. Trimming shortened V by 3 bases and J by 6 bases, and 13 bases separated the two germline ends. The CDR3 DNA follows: TGCGCCAGCAGCTCCGAAGGACAGTTTAATTCACCCCTCCACTTT. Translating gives CASSSEGQFNSPLHF.

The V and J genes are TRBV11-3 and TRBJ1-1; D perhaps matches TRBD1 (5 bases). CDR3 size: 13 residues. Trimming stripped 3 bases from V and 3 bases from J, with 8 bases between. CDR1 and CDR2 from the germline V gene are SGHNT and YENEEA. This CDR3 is CASSFMTDTEAFF. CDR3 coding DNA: TGTGCCAGCAGCTTCATGACAGACACTGAAGCTTTCTTT. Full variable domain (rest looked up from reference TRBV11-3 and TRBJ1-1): EAGVVQSPRYKIIEKKQPVAFWCNPISGHNTLYWYLQNLGQGPELLIRYENEEAVDDSQLPKDRFSAERLKGVDSTLKIQPAELGDSAVYLCASSFMTDTEAFFGQGTRLTVV.

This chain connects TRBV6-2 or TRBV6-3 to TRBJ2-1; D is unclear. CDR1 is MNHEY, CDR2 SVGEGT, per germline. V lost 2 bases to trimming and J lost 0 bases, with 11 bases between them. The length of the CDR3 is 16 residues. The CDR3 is CASSYLSPSSYNEQFF. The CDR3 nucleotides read TGTGCCAGCAGTTACCTTAGCCCAAGCTCCTACAATGAGCAGTTCTTC.

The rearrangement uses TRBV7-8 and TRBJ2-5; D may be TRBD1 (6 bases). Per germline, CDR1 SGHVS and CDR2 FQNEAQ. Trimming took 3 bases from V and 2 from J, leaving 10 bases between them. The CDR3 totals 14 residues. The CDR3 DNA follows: TGTGCCAGCAGCTTTGGGACATTACAAGAGACCCAGTACTTC. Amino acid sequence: CASSFGTLQETQYF.